The 4 T cell receptor beta chains listed next were all sequenced from one sample in a study of blood T cell repertoires in COVID-19. Produced via immunoSEQ multiplex PCR; TCRdb's table is partial and in-frame only. This sample has 140,000 or so clones; 88% occur once, and the top ten carry 1.8%. Sequencing input: peripheral blood. The source of these receptors is a man aged 70-80 years with acute or convalescent COVID-19.

The CDR3 sequence is CAIRSSGTPNTEAFF. CDR3 DNA: TGTGCCATCAGATCGTCCGGGACACCGAACACTGAAGCTTTCTTT. V and J are TRBV10-3 and TRBJ1-1; TRBD1 is a possible D gene (6 bases). Trimming removed 6 bases from V and 1 base from J, with 15 bases in between. The CDR3 contains 15 residues. Germline V lookup: CDR1 ENHRY, CDR2 SYGVKD.

This chain joins TRBV6-6 and TRBJ2-3, with 8 bases matching TRBD2. This CDR3 is 15 amino acids long. Germline CDR1 MNHNY, CDR2 SVGAGI (reference sequence). J lost 1 base, V lost 3 bases, and 3 bases had no gene match. CDR3 in amino acids: CASSYERGRTDTQYF. The DNA for the CDR3 is TGTGCCAGCAGTTATGAGCGGGGGCGCACAGATACGCAGTATTTT.

This chain joins TRBV7-9 and TRBJ1-1; D is unresolved. V was clipped by 4 bases and J by 0 bases, with 12 bases between them. CDR1 is SEHNR and CDR2 is FQNEAQ in the germline V gene (reference sequence). The CDR3 consists of 15 residues. Here the CDR3 DNA reads TGTGCCAGCAGCTCGATACGAGACATGAACACTGAAGCTTTCTTT. Residues: CASSSIRDMNTEAFF.

DNA for the CDR3: TGCGCCAGCAGCTTGACAGGGGGCGCCAACTATGGCTACACCTTC. This sequence encodes CASSLTGGANYGYTF. The gene calls are TRBV5-1 and TRBJ1-2; TRBD1 matches 9 bases. Germline CDR1 and CDR2: SGHRS and YFSETQ. This CDR3 region has 15 residues. V shed 1 base and J 2 bases; nucleotides not matched to a gene: 3.